Listed below are T cell receptor beta chains from one sample, sequenced in a study of T-cell memory formation after mild COVID-19. TCRdb analysed the 5' RACE reads with MiXCR anew, one entry per CDR3 protein. The data show 150,000 or so distinct CDR3 sequences, roughly 11% seen once. Specimen: PBMCs or a T cell subset sorted from them (not recorded which). These receptors came from a man aged 18-30 years who had mild COVID-19 (a few samples of this study predate the infection). Cell type and time point are not known. CDR3s leave out the opening cysteine and the closing phenylalanine or tryptophan. Each record gives: CDR3 length, J gene, V gene, CDR3 protein.

len: 12; j_gene: TRBJ1-2; v_gene: TRBV7-2; CDR3aa: ASSLRQGGHGYT
len: 12; j_gene: TRBJ2-2; v_gene: TRBV7-9; CDR3aa: ASAGLANTGELF
len: 11; j_gene: TRBJ2-2; v_gene: TRBV2; CDR3aa: ASSSPGTGELF
len: 14; j_gene: TRBJ1-2; v_gene: TRBV5-1; CDR3aa: ASSLGGGTVGYGYT
len: 12; j_gene: TRBJ2-6; v_gene: TRBV5-1; CDR3aa: ASTQGAGANVLT
len: 14; j_gene: TRBJ2-1; v_gene: TRBV9; CDR3aa: ASSPRYRPPYNEQF
len: 12; j_gene: TRBJ1-5; v_gene: TRBV7-9; CDR3aa: ASSPPGPHQPQH
len: 12; j_gene: TRBJ2-5; v_gene: TRBV20-1; CDR3aa: SAVYGAEAETQY
len: 12; j_gene: TRBJ2-7; v_gene: TRBV20-1; CDR3aa: SARDGKGYDEQY
len: 14; j_gene: TRBJ2-3; v_gene: TRBV6-2/TRBV6-3; CDR3aa: ASTRAGGGHTDTQY
len: 10; j_gene: TRBJ1-2; v_gene: TRBV5-1; CDR3aa: ASRDDGYGYT
len: 12; j_gene: TRBJ1-2; v_gene: TRBV2; CDR3aa: ASSLQPQSGGYT
len: 14; j_gene: TRBJ2-6; v_gene: TRBV20-1; CDR3aa: SASTFTRSGANVLT
len: 12; j_gene: TRBJ1-1; v_gene: TRBV13; CDR3aa: ASSLVVGATEAF
len: 9; j_gene: TRBJ1-2; v_gene: TRBV6-2/TRBV6-3; CDR3aa: ASQGNYGYT
len: 15; j_gene: TRBJ1-4; v_gene: TRBV6-6; CDR3aa: ASSYSRPRPANEKLF
len: 13; j_gene: TRBJ1-5; v_gene: TRBV12-3/TRBV12-4; CDR3aa: ASSLGPQGSQPQH
len: 13; j_gene: TRBJ1-3; v_gene: TRBV12-3/TRBV12-4; CDR3aa: ASSPTPFSGNTIY
len: 12; j_gene: TRBJ2-5; v_gene: TRBV2; CDR3aa: ASRPDRAQETQY
len: 13; j_gene: TRBJ2-7; v_gene: TRBV19; CDR3aa: ASSIGWGASHEQY
len: 14; j_gene: TRBJ2-3; v_gene: TRBV7-9; CDR3aa: ASSLVARGATDTQY
len: 11; j_gene: TRBJ2-1; v_gene: TRBV3-2; CDR3aa: ASSPRGGNEQF
len: 13; j_gene: TRBJ2-3; v_gene: TRBV12-3/TRBV12-4; CDR3aa: ASSLVAGATDTQY
len: 13; j_gene: TRBJ2-2; v_gene: TRBV2; CDR3aa: ASRDVAGDTGELF
len: 13; j_gene: TRBJ2-3; v_gene: TRBV12-3/TRBV12-4; CDR3aa: ASSPGTSISGTQY
len: 12; j_gene: TRBJ1-5; v_gene: TRBV7-2; CDR3aa: ASSFTGLDQPQH